The rows below give T cell receptor beta chains drawn from one sample of a study of graft-versus-host responses after intestinal transplantation. Data came from immunoSEQ multiplex PCR; TCRdb stores just in-frame clones and leaves some out. The table shows about 35,000 clones, with around 94% occurring only once. The specimen comprised PBMCs, sampled 16 days after intestinal transplant. The receptors derive from a human patient who received an intestinal transplant, so some T cells may come from the graft donor. The CDR3 runs from the conserved cysteine through the conserved F or W. The D gene is left open where the match is weak. Rows give clone size only sometimes, using once, few, many, or a class for an expanded clone.

V gene,D gene,J gene,clone size,CDR3 protein,CDR3 DNA
TRBV4-1,TRBD1,TRBJ2-7,NA,CASSQVTGAYEQYF,TGCGCCAGCAGCCAAGTAACAGGGGCCTACGAGCAGTACTTC
TRBV27,TRBD1,TRBJ2-6,NA,CASSFSQGVGANVLTF,TGTGCCAGCAGTTTCTCACAGGGGGTTGGGGCCAACGTCCTGACTTTC
TRBV9,NA,TRBJ2-7,NA,CASSVGPGGRLYEQYF,TGTGCCAGCAGCGTAGGTCCCGGGGGACGACTTTACGAGCAGTACTTC
TRBV29-1,TRBD1,TRBJ2-2,NA,CSAPDRVGTGELFF,TGCAGCGCCCCGGACAGGGTGGGCACCGGGGAGCTGTTTTTT
TRBV13,NA,TRBJ2-7,NA,CASYLSTRRNYEQYF,TGTGCCAGCTATCTATCTACTAGGAGGAACTACGAGCAGTACTTC
TRBV7-2,NA,TRBJ1-2,NA,CASSLGNYGYTF,TGTGCCAGCAGCTTGGGTAACTATGGCTACACCTTC
TRBV27,TRBD2,TRBJ2-7,NA,CASSLGLGSYEQYF,TGTGCCAGCAGCCTAGGACTAGGCTCCTACGAGCAGTACTTC
TRBV28,NA,TRBJ2-3,NA,CASSPMSADTQYF,TGTGCCAGCAGCCCCATGAGTGCAGATACGCAGTATTTT
TRBV2,TRBD2,TRBJ2-3,NA,CASSEGGRATDTQYF,TGTGCCAGCAGTGAAGGAGGGAGGGCCACAGATACGCAGTATTTT
TRBV4-1,NA,TRBJ2-7,NA,CASSQERSTSYEQYF,TGCGCCAGCAGCCAAGAACGCTCTACCTCCTACGAGCAGTACTTC
TRBV7-9,NA,TRBJ2-1,NA,CASSWEYEQFF,TGTGCCAGCAGCTGGGAGTATGAGCAGTTCTTC
TRBV5-1,TRBD1,TRBJ1-4,NA,CASSLADREKLFF,TGCGCCAGCAGCTTGGCGGACAGGGAAAAACTGTTTTTT
TRBV15,NA,TRBJ1-5,once,CATSRTVGVSSNQPQHF,TGTGCCACCAGCAGAACGGTCGGGGTTTCTAGCAATCAGCCCCAGCATTTT
TRBV5-1,NA,TRBJ2-7,few,CASSLGGGGAEQYF,TGCGCCAGCAGCCTCGGAGGAGGGGGCGCCGAGCAGTACTTC
TRBV27,TRBD2,TRBJ2-1,NA,CASSVRLAGGPFNEQFF,TGTGCCAGCAGTGTCCGACTAGCGGGAGGGCCCTTCAATGAGCAGTTCTTC
TRBV27,NA,TRBJ2-7,NA,CASSIPLTGEQYF,TGTGCCAGCAGCATACCTTTAACTGGAGAGCAGTACTTC
TRBV6-5,TRBD1,TRBJ2-5,NA,CASSRTGGQETQYF,TGTGCCAGCAGTCGGACAGGAGGCCAAGAGACCCAGTACTTC
TRBV5-1,NA,TRBJ1-1,few,CASSLDTGNTEAFF,TGCGCCAGCAGCTTGGATACAGGGAACACTGAAGCTTTCTTT
TRBV11-2,TRBD2,TRBJ2-1,NA,CASSPGLADNEQFF,TGTGCCAGCAGCCCCGGACTAGCGGACAATGAGCAGTTCTTC
TRBV27,TRBD1,TRBJ1-1,NA,CASGQGWGTEAFF,TGTGCCAGCGGACAGGGCTGGGGCACTGAAGCTTTCTTT
TRBV5-4,TRBD1,TRBJ2-1,NA,CASSLRTGLYNEQFF,TGTGCCAGCAGCTTGCGGACAGGCCTATACAATGAGCAGTTCTTC
TRBV27,TRBD1,TRBJ1-4,NA,CASSLQGAYLNEKLFF,TGTGCCAGCAGTCTACAGGGGGCATACTTGAATGAAAAACTGTTTTTT
TRBV7-6,NA,TRBJ2-7,few,CASSLEVTYEQYF,TGTGCCAGCAGCTTAGAGGTTACCTACGAGCAGTACTTC
TRBV15,NA,TRBJ2-6,NA,CATSRVGELSGANVLTF,TGTGCCACCAGCAGAGTCGGGGAGCTCTCTGGGGCCAACGTCCTGACTTTC
TRBV7-2,NA,TRBJ2-7,NA,CASSSRSPTYEQYF,TGTGCCAGCAGTTCTCGGTCCCCTACCTACGAGCAGTACTTC
TRBV12-2,NA,TRBJ1-1,NA,CASRLGVGGPDTEAFF,TGTGCAAGTCGCTTAGGGGTTGGGGGGCCGGACACTGAAGCTTTCTTT
TRBV5-4,TRBD1,TRBJ1-2,NA,CASSLGTGAYGYTF,TGTGCCAGCAGCTTGGGGACAGGAGCCTATGGCTACACCTTC
TRBV28,NA,TRBJ2-3,NA,CASAPKGTYTDTQYF,TGTGCCAGCGCCCCGAAGGGGACTTACACAGATACGCAGTATTTT
TRBV9,NA,TRBJ2-5,NA,CASSGTVQETQYF,TGTGCCAGCAGCGGGACAGTGCAAGAGACCCAGTACTTC
TRBV4-3,NA,TRBJ1-6,NA,CASSQDNSPLHF,TGCGCCAGCAGCCAAGACAATTCACCCCTCCACTTT
TRBV5-6,TRBD1,TRBJ2-7,NA,CASSAGGNYEQYF,TGTGCCAGCAGCGCAGGGGGAAACTACGAGCAGTACTTC
TRBV28,TRBD2,TRBJ2-1,NA,CASSGAGAKVNEQFF,TGTGCCAGCAGTGGGGCGGGAGCTAAGGTAAATGAGCAGTTCTTC
TRBV6-1,NA,TRBJ1-1,NA,CASNKVGGFGSEAFF,TGTGCCAGCAACAAAGTAGGAGGGTTTGGCTCTGAAGCTTTCTTT
TRBV9,NA,TRBJ1-2,NA,CASSQPPTAPANYGYTF,TGTGCCAGCAGTCAACCCCCGACAGCTCCAGCTAACTATGGCTACACCTTC
TRBV7-2,TRBD1,TRBJ1-3,NA,CASSLTGPGNTIYF,TGTGCCAGCAGCTTGACAGGGCCTGGAAACACCATATATTTT
TRBV28,NA,TRBJ1-5,NA,CASSLRMGPSQPQHF,TGTGCCAGCAGTTTAAGGATGGGACCCAGTCAGCCCCAGCATTTT
TRBV4-1,NA,TRBJ2-2,NA,CASSQGGARGSGGELFF,TGCGCCAGCAGCCAAGGAGGGGCTAGAGGTAGCGGCGGGGAGCTGTTTTTT
TRBV29-1,NA,TRBJ2-2,NA,CSVERESWNTGELFF,TGCAGCGTTGAGAGGGAATCGTGGAACACCGGGGAGCTGTTTTTT
TRBV11-2,NA,TRBJ1-2,NA,CASSSRADGYTF,TGTGCCAGCAGCTCCCGTGCTGATGGCTACACCTTC
TRBV21-1,NA,TRBJ2-3,NA,CASSKIGRASGNTTRSTDTQYF,TGTGCCAGCAGCAAAATAGGCCGCGCTAGCGGGAATACGACTAGAAGCACAGATACGCAGTATTTT
TRBV14,NA,TRBJ2-7,NA,CASSQDLGIGEQYF,TGTGCCAGCAGCCAAGACTTAGGGATAGGGGAGCAGTACTTC
TRBV5-1,TRBD2,TRBJ2-7,NA,CASSLAPLLAGARDEQYF,TGCGCCAGCAGCTTGGCCCCCCTTCTAGCGGGGGCCAGGGACGAGCAGTACTTC
TRBV19,TRBD1,TRBJ2-1,NA,CASSPDRVHNEQFF,TGTGCCAGTAGTCCCGACAGGGTCCACAATGAGCAGTTCTTC
TRBV28,NA,TRBJ2-7,NA,CASKDLRGPYEQYF,TGTGCCAGCAAGGACCTCAGGGGACCCTACGAGCAGTACTTC
TRBV19,NA,TRBJ1-1,NA,CASAPGGGNTEAFF,TGTGCCAGTGCACCCGGGGGGGGAAACACTGAAGCTTTCTTT
TRBV7-9,NA,TRBJ2-7,NA,CASSSRANYEQYF,TGTGCCAGCAGCTCCAGGGCCAACTACGAGCAGTACTTC
TRBV28,NA,TRBJ1-2,NA,CASRYQGRDRYTF,TGTGCCAGCAGGTACCAAGGCCGAGACCGCTACACCTTC
TRBV28,NA,TRBJ1-1,NA,CASSLWARDTEAFF,TGTGCCAGCAGTTTATGGGCCAGGGACACTGAAGCCTTCTTT
TRBV6-6,TRBD2,TRBJ2-7,NA,CASSLGLASPYEQYF,TGTGCCAGCAGTCTGGGACTAGCGTCCCCCTACGAGCAGTACTTC
TRBV2,NA,TRBJ2-7,NA,CASRRGGSYEQYF,TGTGCCAGCCGCAGGGGAGGATCCTACGAGCAGTACTTC
TRBV7-9,TRBD1,TRBJ2-5,NA,CASSPVTGGRQETQYF,TGTGCCAGCAGCCCCGTAACAGGGGGAAGGCAAGAGACCCAGTACTTC